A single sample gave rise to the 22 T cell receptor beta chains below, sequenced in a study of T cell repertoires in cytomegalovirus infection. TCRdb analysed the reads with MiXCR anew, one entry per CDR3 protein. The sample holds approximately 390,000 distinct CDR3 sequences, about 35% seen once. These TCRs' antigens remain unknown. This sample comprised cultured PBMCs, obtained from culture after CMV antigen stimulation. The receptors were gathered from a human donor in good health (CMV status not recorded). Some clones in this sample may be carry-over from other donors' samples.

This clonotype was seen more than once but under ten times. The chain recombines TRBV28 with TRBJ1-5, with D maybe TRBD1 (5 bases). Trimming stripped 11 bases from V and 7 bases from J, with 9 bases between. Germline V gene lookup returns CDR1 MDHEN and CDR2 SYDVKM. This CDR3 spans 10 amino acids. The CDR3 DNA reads TGTGCCGGGGGACGGCAGCCCCAGCATTTT. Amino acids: CAGGRQPQHF.

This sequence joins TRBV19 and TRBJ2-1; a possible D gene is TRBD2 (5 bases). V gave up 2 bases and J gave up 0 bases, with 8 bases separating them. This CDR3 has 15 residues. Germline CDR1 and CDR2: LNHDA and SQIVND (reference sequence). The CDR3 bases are TGTGCCAGTAGTATAAGCGGATACTCCTACAATGAGCAGTTCTTC. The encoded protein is CASSISGYSYNEQFF.

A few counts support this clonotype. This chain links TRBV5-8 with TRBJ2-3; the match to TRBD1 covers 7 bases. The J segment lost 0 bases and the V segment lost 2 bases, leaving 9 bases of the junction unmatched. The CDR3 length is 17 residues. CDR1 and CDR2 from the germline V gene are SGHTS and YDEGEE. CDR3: CASSFHVAGGSTDTQYF. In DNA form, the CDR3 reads TGTGCCAGCAGCTTCCACGTGGCAGGGGGAAGCACAGATACGCAGTATTTT.

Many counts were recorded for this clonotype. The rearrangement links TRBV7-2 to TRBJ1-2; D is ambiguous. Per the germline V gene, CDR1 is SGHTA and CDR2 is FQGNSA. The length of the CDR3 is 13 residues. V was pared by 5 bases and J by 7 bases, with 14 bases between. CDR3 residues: CASSPYNGLGYTF. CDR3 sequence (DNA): TGTGCCAGCAGCCCTTACAACGGACTTGGCTACACCTTC.

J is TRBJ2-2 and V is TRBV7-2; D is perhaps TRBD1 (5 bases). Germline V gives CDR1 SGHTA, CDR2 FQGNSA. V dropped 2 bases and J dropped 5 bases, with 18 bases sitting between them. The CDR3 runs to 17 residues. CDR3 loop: CASSLRLVGAFTGELFF. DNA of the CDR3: TGTGCCAGCAGCTTAAGGCTTGTAGGGGCGTTTACCGGGGAGCTGTTTTTT.

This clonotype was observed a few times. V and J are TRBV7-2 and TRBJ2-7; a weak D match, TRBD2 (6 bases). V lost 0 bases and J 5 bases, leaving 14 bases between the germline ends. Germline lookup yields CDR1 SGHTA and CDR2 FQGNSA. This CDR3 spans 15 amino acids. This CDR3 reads CASSLALGWEDEQYV. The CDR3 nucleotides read TGTGCCAGCAGCTTAGCGTTAGGGTGGGAGGACGAGCAGTACGTC.

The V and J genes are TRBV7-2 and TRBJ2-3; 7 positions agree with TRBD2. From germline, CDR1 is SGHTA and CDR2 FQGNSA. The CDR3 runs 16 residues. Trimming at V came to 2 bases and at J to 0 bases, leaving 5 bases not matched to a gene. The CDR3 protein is CASSLFAGVSTDTQYF. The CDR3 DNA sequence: TGTGCCAGCAGCTTATTTGCGGGAGTGAGCACAGATACGCAGTATTTT.

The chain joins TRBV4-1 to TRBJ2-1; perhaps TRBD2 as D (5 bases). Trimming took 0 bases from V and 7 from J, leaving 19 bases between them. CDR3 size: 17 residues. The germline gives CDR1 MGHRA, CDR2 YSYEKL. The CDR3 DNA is TGCGCCAGCAGCCAAGATAACGGCGGGCCCTTGGATAATGAGCAGTTCTTC. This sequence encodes CASSQDNGGPLDNEQFF.

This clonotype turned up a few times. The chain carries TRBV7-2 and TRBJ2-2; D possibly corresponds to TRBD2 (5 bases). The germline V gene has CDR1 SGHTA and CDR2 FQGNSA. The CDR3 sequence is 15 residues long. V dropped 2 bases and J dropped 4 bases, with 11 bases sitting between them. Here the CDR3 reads CASSLPGRSTGELFF. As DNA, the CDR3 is TGTGCCAGCAGCTTACCGGGAAGATCCACCGGGGAGCTGTTTTTT.

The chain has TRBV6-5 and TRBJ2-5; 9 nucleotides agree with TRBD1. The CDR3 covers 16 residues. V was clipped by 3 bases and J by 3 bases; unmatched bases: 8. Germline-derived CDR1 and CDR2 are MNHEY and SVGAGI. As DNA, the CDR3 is TGTGCCAGCAGTTATGTTCCGGGACAGGGAGAAGAGACCCAGTACTTC. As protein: CASSYVPGQGEETQYF.

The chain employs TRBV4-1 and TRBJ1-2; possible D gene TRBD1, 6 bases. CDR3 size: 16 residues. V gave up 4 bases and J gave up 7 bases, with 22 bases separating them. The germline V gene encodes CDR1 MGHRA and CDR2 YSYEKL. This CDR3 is CASSLTGTYESVGYTF. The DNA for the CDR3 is TGCGCCAGCAGCCTTACGGGGACATACGAGTCGGTTGGCTACACCTTC.

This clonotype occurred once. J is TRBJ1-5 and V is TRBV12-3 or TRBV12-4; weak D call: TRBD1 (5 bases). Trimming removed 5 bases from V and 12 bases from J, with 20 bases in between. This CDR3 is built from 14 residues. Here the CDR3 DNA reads TGTGCCAGCAGTCCCTACGGCACCCGGGGCGGCCAGCATTTT. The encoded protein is CASSPYGTRGGQHF.

The CDR3 protein is CASSLGSGQGSEQYF. CDR3 in DNA: TGTGCCAGCAGCTTAGGATCCGGACAGGGTTCCGAGCAGTACTTC. The rearrangement links TRBV7-4 to TRBJ2-7, with 8 bases lining up with TRBD1. V dropped 1 base and J dropped 6; count of bases not matched to a gene: 8. CDR3 length: 15 amino acids. Germline lookup yields CDR1 SGHVT and CDR2 SQSDAQ.

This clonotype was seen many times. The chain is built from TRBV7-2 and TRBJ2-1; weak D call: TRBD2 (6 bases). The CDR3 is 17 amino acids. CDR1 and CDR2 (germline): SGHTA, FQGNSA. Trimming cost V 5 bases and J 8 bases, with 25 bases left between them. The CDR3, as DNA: TGTGCCAGCAGCAGGAGGGCAGGGCGGTTCCCTTCACATGAGCAGTTCTTC. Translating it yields CASSRRAGRFPSHEQFF. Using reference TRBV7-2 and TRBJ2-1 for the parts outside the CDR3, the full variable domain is GAGVSQSPSNKVTEKGKDVELRCDPISGHTALYWYRQSLGQGLEFLIYFQGNSAPDKSGLPSDRFSAERTGGSVSTLTIQRTQQEDSAVYLCASSRRAGRFPSHEQFFGPGTRLTVL.

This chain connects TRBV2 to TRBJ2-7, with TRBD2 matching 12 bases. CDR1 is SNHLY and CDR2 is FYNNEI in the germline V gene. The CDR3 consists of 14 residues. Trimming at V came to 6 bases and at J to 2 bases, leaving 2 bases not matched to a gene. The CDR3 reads CASRRTSGAYEQYF. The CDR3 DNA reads TGTGCCAGCAGGAGGACTAGCGGGGCCTACGAGCAGTACTTC.

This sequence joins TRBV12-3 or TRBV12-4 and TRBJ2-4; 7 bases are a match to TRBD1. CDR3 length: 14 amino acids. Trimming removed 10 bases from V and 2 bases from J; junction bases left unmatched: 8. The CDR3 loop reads CATSRQGPKNIQYF. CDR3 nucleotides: TGTGCCACCAGCCGACAGGGACCCAAAAACATTCAGTACTTC.

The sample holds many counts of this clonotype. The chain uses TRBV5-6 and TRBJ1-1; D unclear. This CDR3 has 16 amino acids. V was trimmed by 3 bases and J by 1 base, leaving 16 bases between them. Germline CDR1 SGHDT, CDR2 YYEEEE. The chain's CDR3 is CASSSTRLQKNTEAFF. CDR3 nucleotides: TGTGCCAGCAGCTCCACTCGACTCCAGAAGAACACTGAAGCTTTCTTT.

The CDR3 DNA is TGTGCCAGCAGCCAAGGACCGAACCGAGGGTCACCCCTCCACTTT. Amino acid sequence: CASSQGPNRGSPLHF. This chain joins TRBV3-1 and TRBJ1-6; D call uncertain. The CDR3 sequence is 15 residues long. V gave up 1 base and J gave up 10 bases, with 14 bases separating them. Germline V gene data show CDR1 as LGHDT and CDR2 as YNNKEL (reference sequence). The full variable domain, rest sourced from reference TRBV3-1 and TRBJ1-6, is DTAVSQTPKYLVTQMGNDKSIKCEQNLGHDTMYWYKQDSKKFLKIMFSYNNKELIINETVPNRFSPKSPDKAHLNLHINSLELGDSAVYFCASSQGPNRGSPLHFGNGTRLTVT.

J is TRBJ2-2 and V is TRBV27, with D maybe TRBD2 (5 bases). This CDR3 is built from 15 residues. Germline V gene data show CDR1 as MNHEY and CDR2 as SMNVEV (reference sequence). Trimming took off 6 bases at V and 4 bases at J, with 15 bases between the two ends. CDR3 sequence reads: CASRRENLSTGELFF. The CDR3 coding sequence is TGTGCCAGCAGAAGGGAGAATCTGAGCACCGGGGAGCTGTTTTTT.

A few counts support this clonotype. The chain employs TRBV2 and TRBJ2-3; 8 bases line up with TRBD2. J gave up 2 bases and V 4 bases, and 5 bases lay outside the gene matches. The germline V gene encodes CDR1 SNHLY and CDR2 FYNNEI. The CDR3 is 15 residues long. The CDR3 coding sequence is TGTGCCAGCAGTGCCCAGCGGGGGTTCACAGATACGCAGTATTTT. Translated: CASSAQRGFTDTQYF.

As DNA, the CDR3 is TGTGCCAGTAGTATAGTCTCCGTTCAGGGCGGTCGGTATGGCTACACCTTC. This gives the protein CASSIVSVQGGRYGYTF. J is TRBJ1-2 and V is TRBV19; tentative D call: TRBD1 (5 bases). CDR3 size: 17 residues. The V end lost 1 base, the J end lost 5 bases, and 20 bases lay between the germline ends. Germline V gene data show CDR1 as LNHDA and CDR2 as SQIVND (reference sequence).

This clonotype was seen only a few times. CDR3 bases: TGTGCCACCAGTGAACCAGGGGCCAATCAGCCCCAGCATTTT. Protein sequence: CATSEPGANQPQHF. The rearrangement joins TRBV24-1 to TRBJ1-5, with D tentatively TRBD1 (6 bases). The germline V gene encodes CDR1 KGHDR and CDR2 SFDVKD. The CDR3 covers 14 residues. The V end lost 4 bases, the J end lost 3 bases, and 9 bases lay between the germline ends.